This paragraph reports one T cell receptor beta chain. What it binds is not known. Naive CD8 cells were CD45RO-negative, positively selected for CCR7, excluding terminally differentiated effector memory CD45RA+ cells. Assay used: immunoSEQ multiplex PCR; TCRdb lists only in-frame clones, some missing. Counted here are millions of clones, more than 85% occurring once; the ten biggest clones make up around 1.7%. The sample belongs to a study of shared clonotypes between healthy human individuals. The study, taken as a whole, reports: How much donors shared clonotypes was expected to be affected by sequencing depth.

This TCR was recovered from a man between 18 and 29 years old in good health. Some clones in this sample may be carry-over from other donors' samples. The specimen was naive CD8+ T cells from PBMCs.

The CDR3 reads CASSLEPGSSYEQYF. DNA of the CDR3: TGTGCCAGCAGTTTAGAACCCGGGAGCTCCTACGAGCAGTACTTC. The J gene is TRBJ2-7, the V gene TRBV27; possible D gene TRBD2, 6 bases. Germline loops: CDR1 MNHEY, CDR2 SMNVEV (reference sequence). With 2 bases removed from V and 0 bases from J, the gap between germline ends came to 11 bases. The CDR3 contains 15 residues.